This paragraph covers one T cell receptor beta chain sequence. From the 5' RACE reads, TCRdb lists one entry per CDR3 protein and no DNA. The sample table sets out approximately 100,000 distinct CDR3 sequences. The data belong to a study of monozygotic twins with inflammatory bowel disease. The CDR3 length is 17 residues. CDR1 SGHNT and CDR2 YYREEE come from the germline V gene (reference sequence). The gene calls are TRBV5-4 and TRBJ1-5; TCRdb calls TRBD1, which cannot be checked without DNA. Specimen: blood. The TCR was taken from a human donor with ulcerative colitis or Crohn's disease, or a healthy co-twin of an affected twin (not recorded which). The CDR3 sequence: CASSFGADRGGSQPQHF. The complete variable domain, with remaining parts taken from reference TRBV5-4 and TRBJ1-5, reads ETGVTQSPTHLIKTRGQQVTLRCSSQSGHNTVSWYQQALGQGPQFIFQYYREEENGRGNFPPRFSGLQFPNYSSELNVNALELDDSALYLCASSFGADRGGSQPQHFGDGTRLSIL.